This TCR beta chain was recovered during a study of T cells in Graves' hyperthyroidism and ophthalmopathy (dated by TCRdb to about 2019). Concerning the study at large: Peripheral blood samples were taken at initial diagnosis, before any treatment was given. An independent validation cohort of under 20 hyperthyroidism patients and 17 patients who later progressed to ophthalmopathy tested prospective prediction of ophthalmopathy. To identify TCR V-J signatures that set the groups apart, the researchers used a discovery cohort of 90 to 100 patients, made up of 40 to 45 with Graves' ophthalmopathy and 55 to 65 with stable Graves' hyperthyroidism. The roughly 91 discovery patients were randomly divided into training and test sets at a 7:3 ratio. According to the paper, TCR Vbeta CDR3 sequencing was carried out on 135 peripheral blood samples, which came from approximately 41 ophthalmopathy, around 74 hyperthyroidism and approximately 17 progressor patients. After blood sampling, hyperthyroidism patients were treated with methimazole at a starting dose of 30 mg daily, and ophthalmopathy patients were treated with high-dose intravenous methylprednisolone. In about 6 Graves' hyperthyroidism patients, the study also compared T-cell repertoires from thyroid tissue with T-cell repertoires from blood.

The paper as a whole reports these results and caveats: In cross-validation, a model built on a 13 V-J signature told ophthalmopathy apart from stable hyperthyroidism with 85% to 90% sensitivity and approximately 84% specificity, and in testing the same model reached 80%/75%. No statistical method was used to fix the sample size in advance, and group allocation was not hidden from the investigators. In validation, the model predicted progression to ophthalmopathy with approximately 71% sensitivity and approximately 78% specificity, a median of around six months before onset. Blood samples also contained most of the expanded thyroid clonotypes (frequency above 0.001), which suggests that blood repertoires may reflect thyroid immune responses.

To note about this clonotype: The target of this receptor is not known. Nothing much larger sits one base from this clone, and base qualities are not available.

Trimming leaves V shorter by 6 bases and J shorter by 0 bases, with the junction holding 5 bases beyond the gene matches. From cysteine to phenylalanine, the CDR3 is 15 amino acids long. Here the CDR3 DNA is all that survives: 45 bases in frame from base 1. The germline V gene specifies MNHEY as CDR1 and SVGEGT as CDR2. Amplification of TCR beta CDR3 regions was carried out from RNA transcripts. A first-round RT-PCR of the TCR CDR3 used the HTBI primer set with the Qiagen OneStep RT-PCR kit. The libraries were constructed in a second round of multiplex PCR and then size-selected and purified. Paired-end sequencing of the libraries was performed with 100 bp reads on an Illumina HiSeq2000. In the paper's pipeline: SOAPnuke was used to process the raw data, with reads discarded if the reads contained adapters or uncalled bases, had a mean Phred below 15, or lacked an exact constant-primer or identifier match. COPE v1.2.5 was used to merge the high-quality paired reads, and each unique nucleotide sequence was defined as a clonotype. MiTCR v1.1 was used to align clonotypes to the IMGT TRBV, TRBD and TRBJ reference segments. The analysis included only V-J combinations with a frequency above 0.0001, which together covered more than 99% of the repertoires. The TCS score was defined as F50 (clonal expansion) divided by E x V (chaos), with BLOSUM62-based TCRdist calculated between CDR3 peptides within each V-J. Welch's t-statistics and random forest reduced 450 to 600 V-J features to 10 to 15, which were used in a naive Bayes classifier (R e1071). Thyroid-blood repertoire similarity was quantified with the Morisita-Horn index. TCRdb handled the public reads itself, with Q25 trimming in fastp and clone calling in MiXCR, and kept productive beta chains. Rows are combined by CDR3 protein, so each entry shows the most common genes and DNA. What appears here as the V and J calls and clone size reflects TCRdb's work, not the paper's. This sample gives more than 50,000 distinct CDR3 sequences in total; roughly 58% of them show up just once. The ten largest make up approximately 3.6% of the sample.

In the ophthalmopathy patients, disease was moderately to severely active, with a Clinical Activity Score of 3 or more, a NOSPECS grade of 4 or more, and a duration of less than 3 months. Any patient with an uncontrolled infection, another autoimmune disease, pregnancy or lactation was excluded. Diagnoses were established on the basis of clinical symptoms, serum thyroxine and TRAb, thyroid ultrasound, and orbital computed tomography. PBMCs were isolated from about 9.2 ml of fresh peripheral blood by Ficoll-Paque density gradient centrifugation. Total RNA was extracted using Trizol reagent, and RNA quality was assessed on an Agilent 2100 Bioanalyzer.

The sequence was obtained from a woman aged 55-75 years with Graves' ophthalmopathy. The material sequenced was blood. Recombination joined TRBV6-2 or TRBV6-3 with TRBJ2-1, and 7 bases in between align with TRBD2. The CDR3 loop reads CASRGGGPSYNEQFF. The nucleotides read TGTGCCAGCAGGGGGGGAGGGCCCTCCTACAATGAGCAGTTCTTC.